This T cell receptor (beta chain) was sequenced during a study of blood T cell repertoires in COVID-19. For the study at large: Samples representing acute and convalescent COVID-19 were sourced from the United States, Italy and Spain.

In the authors' workflow: Cell counts per sample came from amplifying reference gene primers. Sequencing was performed with immunoSEQ multiplex PCR; in TCRdb, only in-frame clones are kept and a portion is missing. V and J calls and clone size are those listed in that table; D and trimming were worked out from the DNA. This table holds about 160,000 clones, about 80% found once. CDR3 length equals 13 residues. CDR1 SGHTA and CDR2 FQGTGA come from the germline V gene. V lost 2 bases and J lost 2, with 7 bases in between. Sample: PBMCs or T cells enriched from blood (not recorded which). This TCR was recovered from a woman aged 55-69 years who had recovered from COVID-19. The chain is built from TRBV7-3 and TRBJ2-7; D is ambiguous. CDR3 residues: CASSLGATYEQYF. CDR3 nucleotide sequence: TGTGCCAGCAGCTTAGGAGCTACCTACGAGCAGTACTTC.